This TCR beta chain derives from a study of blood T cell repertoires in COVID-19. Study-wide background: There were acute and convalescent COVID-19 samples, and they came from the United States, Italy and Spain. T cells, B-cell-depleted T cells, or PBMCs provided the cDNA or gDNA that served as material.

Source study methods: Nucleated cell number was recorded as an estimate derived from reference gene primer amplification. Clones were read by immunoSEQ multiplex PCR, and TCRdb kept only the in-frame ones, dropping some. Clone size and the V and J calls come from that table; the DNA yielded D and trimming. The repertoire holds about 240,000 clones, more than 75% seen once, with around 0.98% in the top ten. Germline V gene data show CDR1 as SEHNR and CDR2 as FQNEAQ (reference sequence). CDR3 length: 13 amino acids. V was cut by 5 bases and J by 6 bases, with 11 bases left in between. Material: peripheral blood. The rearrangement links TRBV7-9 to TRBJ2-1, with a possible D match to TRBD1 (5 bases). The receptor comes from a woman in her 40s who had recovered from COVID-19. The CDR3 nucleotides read TGTGCCAGCAGCCCCCGACAGTCCAATGAGCAGTTCTTC. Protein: CASSPRQSNEQFF.